This T cell receptor (beta chain) was captured by sequencing in a study of a mutant IDH1 vaccine in newly diagnosed glioma. Across the study: Eight vaccinations reached patients in weeks 1, 3, 5, 7, 11, 15, 19 and 23. Treatment recipients were approximately 60% male and about 40% female, and their mean age was around 37 years. Patients were started on vaccination 4-6 weeks after radiotherapy alone, or with temozolomide cycles.

CDR1 and CDR2 from the germline V gene are SGHRS and YFSETQ. Trimming left V 7 bases short and J 4 bases short, with 14 bases between. The CDR3 length is 13 residues. Remarks on this clone: Its cognate antigen is unknown.

Documented time point: week 5, during vaccination. The vaccine gave 300 ug of a 20-mer mutant IDH1 peptide subcutaneously per dose. Method: immunoSEQ multiplex PCR; TCRdb's copy keeps in-frame clones and lacks some. The sample records nearly 35,000 clones, about 80% being singletons. This clonotype was sampled from a man aged 25-45 years with glioma. The source was PBMCs, collected from a glioma patient whose treatment included an IDH1 peptide vaccine. The chain links TRBV5-1 to TRBJ2-5; D tentatively reads TRBD1 or TRBD2 (5 bases each). The DNA of the CDR3 is TGCGCCAGCTTCCTGGGACCGGGAGAGACCCAGTACTTC. It encodes CASFLGPGETQYF. The whole variable domain, filled in from reference TRBV5-1 and TRBJ2-5, reads KAGVTQTPRYLIKTRGQQVTLSCSPISGHRSVSWYQQTPGQGLQFLFEYFSETQRNKGNFPGRFSGRQFSNSRSEMNVSTLELGDSALYLCASFLGPGETQYFGPGTRLLVL.